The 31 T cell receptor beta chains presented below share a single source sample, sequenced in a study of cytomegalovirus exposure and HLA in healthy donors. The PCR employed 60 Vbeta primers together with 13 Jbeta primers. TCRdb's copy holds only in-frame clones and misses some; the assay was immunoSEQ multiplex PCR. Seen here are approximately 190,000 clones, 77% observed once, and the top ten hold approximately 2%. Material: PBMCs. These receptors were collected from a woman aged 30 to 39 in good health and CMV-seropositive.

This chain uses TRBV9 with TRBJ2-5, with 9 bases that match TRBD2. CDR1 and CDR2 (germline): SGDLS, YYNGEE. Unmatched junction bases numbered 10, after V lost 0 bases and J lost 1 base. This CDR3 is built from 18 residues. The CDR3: CASSVGVAGVGLQETQYF. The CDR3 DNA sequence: TGTGCCAGCAGCGTAGGGGTAGCGGGAGTGGGGCTCCAAGAGACCCAGTACTTC.

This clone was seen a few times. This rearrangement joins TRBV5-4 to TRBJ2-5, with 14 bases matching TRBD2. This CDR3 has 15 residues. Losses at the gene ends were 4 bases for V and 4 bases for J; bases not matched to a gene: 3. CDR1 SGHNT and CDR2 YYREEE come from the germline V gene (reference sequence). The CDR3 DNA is TGTGCCAGCAGCGGGACTAGCGGGAGAACAGAGACCCAGTACTTC. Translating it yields CASSGTSGRTETQYF.

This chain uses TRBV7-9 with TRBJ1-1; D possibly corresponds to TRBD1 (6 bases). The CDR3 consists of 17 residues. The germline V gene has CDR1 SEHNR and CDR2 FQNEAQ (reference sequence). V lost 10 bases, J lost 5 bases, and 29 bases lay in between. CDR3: CATTTGTYKGPRTEAFF. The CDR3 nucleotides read TGTGCCACAACTACAGGGACGTATAAGGGGCCGCGTACTGAAGCTTTCTTT.

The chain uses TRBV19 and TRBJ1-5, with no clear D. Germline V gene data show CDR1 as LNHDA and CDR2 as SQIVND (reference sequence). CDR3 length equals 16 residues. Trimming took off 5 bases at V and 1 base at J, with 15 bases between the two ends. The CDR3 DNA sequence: TGTGCCAGTAGTCGGAGTCAGTCCATAAGCAATCAGCCCCAGCATTTT. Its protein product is CASSRSQSISNQPQHF.

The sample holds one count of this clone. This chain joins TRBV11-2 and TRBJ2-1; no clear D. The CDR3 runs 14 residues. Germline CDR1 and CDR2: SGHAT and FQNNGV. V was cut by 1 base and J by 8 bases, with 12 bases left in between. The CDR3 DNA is TGTGCCAGCAGCTTAGGCCTAGGATTACATGAGCAGTTCTTC. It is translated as CASSLGLGLHEQFF.

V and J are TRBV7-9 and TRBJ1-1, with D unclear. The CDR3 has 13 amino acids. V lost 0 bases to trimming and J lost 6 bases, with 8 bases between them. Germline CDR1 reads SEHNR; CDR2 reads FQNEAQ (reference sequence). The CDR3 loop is CASSLATGSEAFF. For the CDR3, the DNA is TGTGCCAGCAGCTTAGCGACGGGATCTGAAGCTTTCTTT.

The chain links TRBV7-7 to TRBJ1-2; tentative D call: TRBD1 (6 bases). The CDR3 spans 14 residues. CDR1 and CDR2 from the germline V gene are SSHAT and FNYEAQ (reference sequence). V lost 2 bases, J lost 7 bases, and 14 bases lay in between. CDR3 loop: CASSLSVRGCGYTF. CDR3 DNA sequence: TGTGCCAGCAGCTTATCGGTCAGGGGCTGTGGCTACACCTTC.

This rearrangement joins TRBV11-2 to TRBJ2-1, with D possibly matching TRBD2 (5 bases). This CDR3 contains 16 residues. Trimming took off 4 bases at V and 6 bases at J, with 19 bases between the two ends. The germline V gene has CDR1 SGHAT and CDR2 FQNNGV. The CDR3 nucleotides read TGTGCCAGCAGCTCACCGGGATCCCCCCTGGGCAATGAGCAGTTCTTC. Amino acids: CASSSPGSPLGNEQFF.

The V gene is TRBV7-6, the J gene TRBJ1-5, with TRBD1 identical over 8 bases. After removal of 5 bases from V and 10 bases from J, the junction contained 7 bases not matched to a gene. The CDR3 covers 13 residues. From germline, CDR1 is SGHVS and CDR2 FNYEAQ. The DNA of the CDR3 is TGTGCCAGCAGCCAGACAGGGGCGGATCCCCAGCATTTT. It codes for CASSQTGADPQHF.

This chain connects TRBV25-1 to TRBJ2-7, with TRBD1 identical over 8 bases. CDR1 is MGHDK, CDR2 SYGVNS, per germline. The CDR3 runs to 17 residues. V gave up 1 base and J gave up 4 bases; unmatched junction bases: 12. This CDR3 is CASSELGSGTGGYEQYF. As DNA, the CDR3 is TGTGCCAGCAGTGAATTAGGCTCCGGGACAGGAGGATACGAGCAGTACTTC.

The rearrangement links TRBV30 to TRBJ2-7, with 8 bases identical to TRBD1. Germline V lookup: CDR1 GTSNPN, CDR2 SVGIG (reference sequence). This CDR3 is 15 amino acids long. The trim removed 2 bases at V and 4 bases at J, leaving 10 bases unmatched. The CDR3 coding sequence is TGTGCCTGGAGTTCGGGACAGGCACCTGGGTACGAGCAGTACTTC. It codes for CAWSSGQAPGYEQYF.

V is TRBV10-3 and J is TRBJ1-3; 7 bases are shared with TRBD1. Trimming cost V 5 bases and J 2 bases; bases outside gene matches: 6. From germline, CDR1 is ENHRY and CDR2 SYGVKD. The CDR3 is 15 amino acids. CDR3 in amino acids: CAISSRTGAGNTIYF. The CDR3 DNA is TGTGCCATCAGTTCCCGGACAGGTGCTGGAAACACCATATATTTT.

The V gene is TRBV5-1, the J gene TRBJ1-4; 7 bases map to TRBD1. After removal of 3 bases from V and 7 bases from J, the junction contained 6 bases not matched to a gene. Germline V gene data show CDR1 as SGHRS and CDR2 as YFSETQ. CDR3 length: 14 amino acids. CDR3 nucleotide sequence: TGCGCCAGCAGCTACAGGGGTGTAGGTGAAAAACTGTTTTTT. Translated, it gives CASSYRGVGEKLFF.

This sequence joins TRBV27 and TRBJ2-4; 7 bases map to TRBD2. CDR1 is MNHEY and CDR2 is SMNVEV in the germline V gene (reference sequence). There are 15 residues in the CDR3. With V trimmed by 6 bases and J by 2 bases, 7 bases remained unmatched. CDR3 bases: TGTGCCAGCAGGATGGGGGGGGTCACCAAAAACATTCAGTACTTC. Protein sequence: CASRMGGVTKNIQYF.

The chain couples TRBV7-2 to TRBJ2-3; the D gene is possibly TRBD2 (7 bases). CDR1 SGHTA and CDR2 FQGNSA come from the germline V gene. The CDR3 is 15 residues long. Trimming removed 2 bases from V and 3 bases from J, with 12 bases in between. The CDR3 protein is CASSLLGGGTDTQYF. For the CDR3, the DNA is TGTGCCAGCAGCTTATTAGGGGGGGGAACAGATACGCAGTATTTT.

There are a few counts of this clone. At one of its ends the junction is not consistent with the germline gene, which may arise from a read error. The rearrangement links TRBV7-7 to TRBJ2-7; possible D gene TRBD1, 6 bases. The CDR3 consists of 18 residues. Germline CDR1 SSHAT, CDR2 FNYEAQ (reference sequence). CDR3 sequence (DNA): TGTGCTAGCAGCTTAGCTGGGGGCTCGGGACACCATACCTACGAGCAGTACTTC. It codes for CASSLAGGSGHHTYEQYF.

In DNA, the CDR3 is TGTGCCACCAGCGGTACAGGGGGACGGGATAGGACTGAAGCTTTCTTT. Translating it yields CATSGTGGRDRTEAFF. This sequence joins TRBV15 and TRBJ1-1; 8 bases are shared with TRBD1. The CDR3 spans 16 residues. Looked up from germline, CDR1 is LNHNV and CDR2 is YYDKDF (reference sequence). The trim removed 5 bases at V and 5 bases at J, leaving 13 bases unmatched.

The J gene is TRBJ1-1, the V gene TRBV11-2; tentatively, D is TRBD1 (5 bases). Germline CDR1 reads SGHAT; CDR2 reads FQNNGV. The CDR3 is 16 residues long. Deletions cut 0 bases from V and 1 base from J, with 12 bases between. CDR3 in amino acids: CASSLEGGRGNTEAFF. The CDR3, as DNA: TGTGCCAGCAGCTTAGAGGGGGGAAGGGGGAACACTGAAGCTTTCTTT.

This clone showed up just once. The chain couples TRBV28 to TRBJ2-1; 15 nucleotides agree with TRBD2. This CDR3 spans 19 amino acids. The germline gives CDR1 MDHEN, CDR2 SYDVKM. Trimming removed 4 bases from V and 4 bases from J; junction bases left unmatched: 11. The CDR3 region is CASSSTSYGLAGGYNEQFF. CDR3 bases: TGTGCCAGCAGTTCCACCTCCTATGGACTAGCGGGGGGGTACAATGAGCAGTTCTTC.

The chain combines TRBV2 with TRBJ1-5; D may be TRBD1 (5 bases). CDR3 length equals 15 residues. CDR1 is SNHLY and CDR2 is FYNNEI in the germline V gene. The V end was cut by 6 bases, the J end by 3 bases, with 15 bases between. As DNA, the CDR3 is TGTGCCAGCAGAACCGGCGGGGGAGACAATCAGCCCCAGCATTTT. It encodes CASRTGGGDNQPQHF.

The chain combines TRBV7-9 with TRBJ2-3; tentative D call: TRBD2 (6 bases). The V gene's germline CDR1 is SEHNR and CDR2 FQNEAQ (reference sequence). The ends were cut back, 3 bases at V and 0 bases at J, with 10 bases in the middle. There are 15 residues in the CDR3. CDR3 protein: CASSFMAGSTDTQYF. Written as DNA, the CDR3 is TGTGCCAGCAGCTTTATGGCGGGGAGCACAGATACGCAGTATTTT.

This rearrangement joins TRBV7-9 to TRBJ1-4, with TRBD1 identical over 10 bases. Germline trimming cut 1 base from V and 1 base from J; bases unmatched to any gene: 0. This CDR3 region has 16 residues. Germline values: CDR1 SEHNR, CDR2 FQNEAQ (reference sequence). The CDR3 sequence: CASSLGDRGTNEKLFF. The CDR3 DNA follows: TGTGCCAGCAGCTTAGGGGACAGGGGAACTAATGAAAAACTGTTTTTT.

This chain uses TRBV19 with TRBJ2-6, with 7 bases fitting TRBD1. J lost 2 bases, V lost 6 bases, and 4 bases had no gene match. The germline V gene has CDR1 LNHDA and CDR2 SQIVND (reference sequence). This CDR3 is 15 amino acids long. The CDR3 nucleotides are TGTGCCAGTAGCAACAGGGGAGCTGGGGCCAACGTCCTGACTTTC. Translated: CASSNRGAGANVLTF.

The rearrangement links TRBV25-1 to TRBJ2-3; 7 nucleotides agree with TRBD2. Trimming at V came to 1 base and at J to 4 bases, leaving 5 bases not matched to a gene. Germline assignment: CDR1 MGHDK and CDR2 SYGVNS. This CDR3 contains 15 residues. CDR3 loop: CASSESAGVPDTQYF. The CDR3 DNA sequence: TGTGCCAGCAGTGAATCGGCGGGAGTTCCAGATACGCAGTATTTT.

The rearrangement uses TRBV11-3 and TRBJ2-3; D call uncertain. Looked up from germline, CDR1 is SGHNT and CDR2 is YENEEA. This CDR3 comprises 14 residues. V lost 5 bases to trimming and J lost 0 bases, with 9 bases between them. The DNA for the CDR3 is TGTGCCAGCAGCCTAACGACTAGCACAGATACGCAGTATTTT. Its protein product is CASSLTTSTDTQYF.

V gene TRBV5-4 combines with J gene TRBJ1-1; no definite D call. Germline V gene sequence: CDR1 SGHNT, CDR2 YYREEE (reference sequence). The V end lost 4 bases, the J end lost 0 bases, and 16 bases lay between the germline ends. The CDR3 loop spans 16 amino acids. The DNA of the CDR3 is TGTGCCAGCAGCCACCCCGGGGAGACCTTGAACACTGAAGCTTTCTTT. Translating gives CASSHPGETLNTEAFF.

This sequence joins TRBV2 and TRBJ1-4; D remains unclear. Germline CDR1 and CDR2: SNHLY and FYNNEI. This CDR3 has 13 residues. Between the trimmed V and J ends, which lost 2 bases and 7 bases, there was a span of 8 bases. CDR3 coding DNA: TGTGCCAGCAGTGAACAGGATCCTGAAAAACTGTTTTTT. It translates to CASSEQDPEKLFF.

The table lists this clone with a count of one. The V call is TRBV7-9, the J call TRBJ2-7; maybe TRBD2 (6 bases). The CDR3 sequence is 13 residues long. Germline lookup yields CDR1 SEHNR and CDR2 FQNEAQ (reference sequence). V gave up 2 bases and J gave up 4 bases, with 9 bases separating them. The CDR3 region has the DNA TGTGCCAGCAGCTTATTGAGCGGGTACGAGCAGTACTTC. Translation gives CASSLLSGYEQYF.

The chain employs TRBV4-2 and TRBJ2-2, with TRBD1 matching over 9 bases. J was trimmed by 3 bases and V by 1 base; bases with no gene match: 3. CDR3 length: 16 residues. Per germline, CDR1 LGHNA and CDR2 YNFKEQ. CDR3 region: CASSQGQGDDTGELFF. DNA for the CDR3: TGTGCCAGCAGCCAAGGACAGGGGGACGACACCGGGGAGCTGTTTTTT.

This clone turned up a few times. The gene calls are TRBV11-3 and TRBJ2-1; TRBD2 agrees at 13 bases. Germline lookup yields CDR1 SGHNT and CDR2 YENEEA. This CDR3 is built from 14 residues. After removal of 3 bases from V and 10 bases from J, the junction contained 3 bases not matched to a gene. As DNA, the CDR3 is TGTGCCAGCAGCTTGGGACTAGCGGGGCCCGAGCAGTTCTTC. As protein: CASSLGLAGPEQFF.

DNA of the CDR3: TGCGCCAGCAGCCAAGCTAGCGGGAGAGCCAATGAGCAGTTCTTC. It is translated as CASSQASGRANEQFF. The rearrangement joins TRBV4-1 to TRBJ2-1; TRBD2 aligns across 10 bases. The CDR3 totals 15 residues. Germline lookup yields CDR1 MGHRA and CDR2 YSYEKL. The ends lost 1 base at V and 6 bases at J; junction bases unmatched: 3.